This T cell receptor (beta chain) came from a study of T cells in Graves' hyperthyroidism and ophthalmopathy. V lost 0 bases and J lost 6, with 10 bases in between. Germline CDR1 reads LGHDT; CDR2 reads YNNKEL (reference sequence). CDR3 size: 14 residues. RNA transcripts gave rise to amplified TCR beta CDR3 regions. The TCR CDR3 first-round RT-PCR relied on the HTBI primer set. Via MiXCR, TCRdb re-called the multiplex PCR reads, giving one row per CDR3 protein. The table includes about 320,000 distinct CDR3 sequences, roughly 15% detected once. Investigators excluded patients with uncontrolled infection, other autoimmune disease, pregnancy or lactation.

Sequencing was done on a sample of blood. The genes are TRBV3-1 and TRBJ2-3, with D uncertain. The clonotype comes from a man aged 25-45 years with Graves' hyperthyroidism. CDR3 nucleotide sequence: TGTGCCAGCAGCCAAGATTCTAAGGCGGATACGCAGTATTTT. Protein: CASSQDSKADTQYF.